These 2 T cell receptor beta chains were all obtained from the same sample, sequenced in a study of blood T cell repertoires in COVID-19. Libraries were prepared by immunoSEQ multiplex PCR; TCRdb keeps only in-frame clonotypes and omits some of them. The profile shows about 40,000 clones, 85% of them singletons. Input material: peripheral blood. The receptor set was obtained from a human donor in a cohort sampled during active COVID-19.

This clone showed up just a few times. V gene TRBV5-6 combines with J gene TRBJ1-2; D is perhaps TRBD1 (6 bases). Trimming removed 4 bases at V and 2 bases at J, with 21 bases between. Germline V CDR1 and CDR2: SGHDT, YYEEEE. The CDR3 is made up of 17 amino acids. CDR3 DNA sequence: TGTGCCAGCAGCCTCCGACAGGCCTACGACCCCAACTATGGCTACACCTTC. Translation gives CASSLRQAYDPNYGYTF.

This clone turned up a few times. The rearrangement joins TRBV9 to TRBJ2-1; 13 bases match TRBD2. V trimming: 3 bases; J trimming: 4 bases; junction bases outside the gene matches: 4. The CDR3 has 16 residues. Germline lookup yields CDR1 SGDLS and CDR2 YYNGEE. This CDR3 reads CASSARTSGGYNEQFF. DNA of the CDR3: TGTGCCAGCAGCGCCAGGACTAGCGGGGGTTACAATGAGCAGTTCTTC.